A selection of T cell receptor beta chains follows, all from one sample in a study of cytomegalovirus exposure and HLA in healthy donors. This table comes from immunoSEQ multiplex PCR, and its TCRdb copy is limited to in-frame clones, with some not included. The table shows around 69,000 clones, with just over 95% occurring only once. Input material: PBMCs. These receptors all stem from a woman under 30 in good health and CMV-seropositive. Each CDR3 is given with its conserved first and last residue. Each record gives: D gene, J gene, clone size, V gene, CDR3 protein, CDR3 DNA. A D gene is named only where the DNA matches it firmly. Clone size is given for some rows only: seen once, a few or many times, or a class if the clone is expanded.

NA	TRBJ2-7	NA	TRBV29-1	CSASTRVGYEQYF	TGCAGCGCTTCGACCAGGGTGGGCTACGAGCAGTACTTC
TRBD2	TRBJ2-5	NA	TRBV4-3	CASSQAPGGEETQYF	TGCGCCAGCAGCCAAGCGCCGGGGGGGGAAGAGACCCAGTACTTC
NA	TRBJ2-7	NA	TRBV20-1	CSARVGHEQYF	TGCAGTGCTAGAGTGGGCCACGAGCAGTACTTC
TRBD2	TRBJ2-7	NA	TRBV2	CASSEEGATSGRLDEQYF	TGTGCCAGCAGTGAAGAGGGGGCGACTAGCGGGAGACTGGACGAGCAGTACTTC
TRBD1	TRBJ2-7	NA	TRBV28	CASSITPGGLAYEQYF	TGTGCCAGCAGTATTACTCCAGGGGGTCTTGCCTACGAGCAGTACTTC
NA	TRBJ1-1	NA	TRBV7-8	CASNPRYGDTEAFF	TGTGCCAGCAACCCACGATACGGGGACACTGAAGCTTTCTTT
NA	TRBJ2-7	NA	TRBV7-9	CASSQTKVQGSGEQYF	TGTGCCAGCAGCCAAACCAAGGTACAGGGATCCGGGGAGCAGTACTTC
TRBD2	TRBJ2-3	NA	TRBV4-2	CASSQEWAGEIPDTQYF	TGTGCCAGCAGCCAAGAATGGGCGGGGGAGATACCAGATACGCAGTATTTT
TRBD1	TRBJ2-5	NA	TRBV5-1	CASSWGTEEETQYF	TGCGCCAGCAGCTGGGGGACAGAGGAAGAGACCCAGTACTTC
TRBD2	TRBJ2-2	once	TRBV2	CASTLAGGPTGELFF	TGTGCCAGCACCCTAGCGGGAGGGCCCACCGGGGAGCTGTTTTTT
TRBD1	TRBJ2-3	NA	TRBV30	CAWTDRATDTQYF	TGTGCCTGGACGGACAGGGCCACAGATACGCAGTATTTT
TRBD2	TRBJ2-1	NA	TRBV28	CASSLSLAGERDEQFF	TGTGCCAGCAGTTTATCTCTAGCGGGAGAACGGGATGAGCAGTTCTTC
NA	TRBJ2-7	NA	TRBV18	CASSPERGTASGEQYF	TGTGCCAGCTCACCAGAACGCGGGACAGCATCTGGCGAGCAGTACTTC
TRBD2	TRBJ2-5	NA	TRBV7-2	CASSSHRLAGVPQETQYF	TGTGCCAGCAGCTCCCACAGACTAGCGGGCGTCCCTCAAGAGACCCAGTACTTC
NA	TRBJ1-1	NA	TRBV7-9	CASSPRDLRTEAFF	TGTGCCAGCAGCCCGAGGGACTTAAGGACTGAAGCTTTCTTT
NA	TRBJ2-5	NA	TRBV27	CASSTLGGDQYF	TGTGCCAGCAGTACCCTAGGGGGGGACCAGTACTTC
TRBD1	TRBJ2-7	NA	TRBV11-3	CASSTGTGDYEQYF	TGTGCCAGCAGCACAGGGACAGGAGACTACGAGCAGTACTTC
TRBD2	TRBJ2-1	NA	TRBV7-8	CASSLVTLPGRANNEQFF	TGTGCCAGCAGCTTAGTTACCTTACCCGGGAGGGCCAACAATGAGCAGTTCTTC
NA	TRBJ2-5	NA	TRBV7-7	CASSLEAGEETQYF	TGTGCTAGCAGCTTAGAGGCAGGGGAAGAGACCCAGTACTTC
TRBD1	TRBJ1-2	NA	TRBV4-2	CASSQVSDRGGYTF	TGTGCCAGCAGCCAAGTCAGCGACAGGGGAGGCTACACCTTC